The 29 T cell receptor beta chains below come from one sample, sequenced in a study of patients and donors after allogeneic stem cell transplantation. TCRdb passed the RT-PCR reads through MiXCR, listing each CDR3 protein once. The sample includes about 150,000 distinct CDR3 sequences, about 40% of them seen just once. Sequenced: blood, either unsorted or a sorted T cell fraction (not recorded which). The receptors were gathered from a human donor who was either an allogeneic HSCT recipient or a stem cell or donor lymphocyte infusion donor (not recorded which). It is not recorded whose cells these are; they may come from a transplant donor.

In this sample, this clonotype turned up once. This rearrangement joins TRBV25-1 to TRBJ2-4; D is possibly TRBD1 (6 bases). The CDR3 has 14 residues. The ends were cut back, 3 bases at V and 4 bases at J, with 10 bases in the middle. Per the germline V gene, CDR1 is MGHDK and CDR2 is SYGVNS. In DNA, the CDR3 is TGTGCCAGCAGTGAGGGGGCAGGGAAAAACATTCAGTACTTC. Its protein is CASSEGAGKNIQYF.

This clonotype showed up just a few times. This rearrangement joins TRBV12-3 or TRBV12-4 to TRBJ1-4; D not certain. V lost 9 bases and J lost 5, with 13 bases in between. The CDR3 has 13 residues. The CDR3 sequence is CARECWVNEKLFF. In DNA, the CDR3 is TGTGCCAGAGAGTGTTGGGTAAATGAAAAACTGTTTTTT.

The sample holds a few counts of this clonotype. The chain recombines TRBV12-3 or TRBV12-4 with TRBJ1-3; D gene ambiguous. V lost 4 bases, J lost 1 base, and 8 bases lay in between. The CDR3 contains 14 residues. CDR3 amino acids: CASSYGGSGNTIYF. CDR3 bases: TGTGCCAGCAGTTATGGCGGTTCTGGAAACACCATATATTTT.

The chain uses TRBV10-3 and TRBJ2-7; D is undetermined. Per the germline V gene, CDR1 is ENHRY and CDR2 is SYGVKD. V was trimmed by 2 bases and J by 2 bases, leaving 7 bases between them. This CDR3 is built from 13 residues. The DNA for the CDR3 is TGTGCCATCAGTGAGGGGCAGCCCTACGAGCAGTACTTC. This encodes CAISEGQPYEQYF.

The chain combines TRBV11-2 with TRBJ2-1; D ambiguous. The CDR3 has 11 amino acids. Trimming stripped 0 bases from V and 8 bases from J, with 2 bases between. Germline V gene lookup returns CDR1 SGHAT and CDR2 FQNNGV. The CDR3 region has the DNA TGTGCCAGCAGCTTAGAGTATGAGCAGTTCTTC. Translating gives CASSLEYEQFF. Complete variable domain (other parts from reference TRBV11-2 and TRBJ2-1): EAGVAQSPRYKIIEKRQSVAFWCNPISGHATLYWYQQILGQGPKLLIQFQNNGVVDDSQLPKDRFSAERLKGVDSTLKIQPAKLEDSAVYLCASSLEYEQFFGPGTRLTVL.

In this sample, this clonotype turned up a few times. V usage is TRBV12-3 or TRBV12-4 and J usage is TRBJ2-3; D remains ambiguous. This CDR3 comprises 12 residues. Trimming left V 6 bases short and J 5 bases short, with 9 bases between. CDR3 loop: CASRRVVDTQYF. In DNA form, the CDR3 reads TGTGCCAGCAGAAGGGTGGTAGATACGCAGTATTTT.

The chain joins TRBV15 to TRBJ1-2, with D possibly TRBD1 on 5 matching bases. V dropped 3 bases and J dropped 8 bases, with 19 bases sitting between them. Germline V lookup: CDR1 LNHNV, CDR2 YYDKDF (reference sequence). The CDR3 has 15 amino acids. CDR3 nucleotide sequence: TGTGCCACCAGCAGGCCTAGGGGAGAGGCCCGGGGCTACACCTTC. Its protein is CATSRPRGEARGYTF.

This clonotype has a handful of counts. The chain employs TRBV12-3 or TRBV12-4 and TRBJ1-1; TRBD1 aligns across 10 bases. V trimming: 6 bases; J trimming: 1 base; junction bases outside the gene matches: 11. The CDR3 is made up of 17 amino acids. CDR3 sequence: CASRGDRGRLPNTEAFF. The DNA for the CDR3 is TGTGCCAGCAGAGGGGACAGGGGTCGACTGCCGAACACTGAAGCTTTCTTT.

V is TRBV5-5 and J is TRBJ2-3, with D perhaps assigned TRBD1 or TRBD2 (5 bases each). The CDR3 has 14 residues. The germline CDR1 and CDR2 sequences are SGHKS and YYEKEE (reference sequence). V lost 0 bases and J lost 2, with 7 bases in between. CDR3 sequence reads: CASSLDGATDTQYF. For the CDR3, the DNA is TGTGCCAGCAGCTTGGACGGGGCCACAGATACGCAGTATTTT.

This clonotype was detected only a few times. The chain couples TRBV7-3 to TRBJ2-3; 8 bases agree with TRBD1. J lost 2 bases, V lost 8 bases, and 6 bases had no gene match. In germline, CDR1 is SGHTA, CDR2 FQGTGA. The length of the CDR3 is 14 residues. The CDR3 DNA reads as TGTGCCAGCTCCACAGGGGGGCCCACAGATACGCAGTATTTT. Translated: CASSTGGPTDTQYF.

This rearrangement joins TRBV7-9 to TRBJ2-3; no definite D call. The CDR3 has 11 amino acids. Trimming removed 11 bases at V and 0 bases at J, with 6 bases between. Germline V gene lookup returns CDR1 SEHNR and CDR2 FQNEAQ (reference sequence). CDR3 nucleotide sequence: TGTGCCGTCGGTAGCACAGATACGCAGTATTTT. Amino acids: CAVGSTDTQYF.

The chain combines TRBV9 with TRBJ2-3; 10 bases match TRBD2. The CDR3 sequence is 16 residues long. Germline trimming cut 4 bases from V and 4 bases from J; bases unmatched to any gene: 9. The germline CDR1 and CDR2 sequences are SGDLS and YYNGEE. CDR3 DNA: TGTGCCAGCAGCCGTAGCAGCGGGGGGGCCCCAGATACGCAGTATTTT. Amino acids: CASSRSSGGAPDTQYF.

This clonotype came up a few times. The rearrangement uses TRBV6-5 and TRBJ1-2; the match to TRBD1 covers 8 bases. Germline V CDR1 and CDR2: MNHEY, SVGAGI. This CDR3 is 14 amino acids long. Losses at the gene ends were 0 bases for V and 8 bases for J; bases not matched to a gene: 5. As DNA, the CDR3 is TGTGCCAGCAGTTACTCCGGGACAGGATGGGGCTACACCTTC. Protein product: CASSYSGTGWGYTF.

The CDR3 nucleotides read TGTGCCAGCAGTTTAGGGGGGGGCTACCAAGAGACCCAGTACTTC. Amino acids: CASSLGGGYQETQYF. The chain carries TRBV12-3 or TRBV12-4 and TRBJ2-5, with D perhaps matching TRBD2 (7 bases). Trimming stripped 1 base from V and 0 bases from J, with 9 bases between. The CDR3 is made up of 15 amino acids.

This clonotype was counted a few times. V gene TRBV6-2 or TRBV6-3 combines with J gene TRBJ2-5; D not resolved. The length of the CDR3 is 10 residues. Germline CDR1 MNHEY, CDR2 SVGEGT. V shed 8 bases and J shed 4 bases, with 5 bases lying between them. The CDR3 region is CASGLETQYF. CDR3 nucleotide sequence: TGTGCCAGCGGGTTAGAGACCCAGTACTTC.

This clonotype was detected a few times. This rearrangement joins TRBV12-3 or TRBV12-4 to TRBJ1-1; D might be TRBD1 (6 bases). V was cut by 8 bases and J by 7 bases, with 26 bases left in between. This CDR3 region has 16 residues. The chain's CDR3 is CASSLGGGAPLDEAFF. The CDR3 coding sequence is TGTGCCAGCTCCTTAGGGGGGGGCGCCCCTTTGGATGAAGCTTTCTTT.

The chain joins TRBV28 to TRBJ2-1; D call uncertain. The CDR3 sequence is 13 residues long. Germline CDR1 is MDHEN and CDR2 is SYDVKM. The V gene lost 7 bases and the J gene lost 2 bases, with 9 bases spanning the gap. CDR3 sequence (DNA): TGTGCCAGCACCCCAGAGACCTACAATGAGCAGTTCTTC. Protein product: CASTPETYNEQFF.

V is TRBV5-1 and J is TRBJ2-7, with 7 bases lining up with TRBD1. V trimming: 4 bases; J trimming: 4 bases; junction bases outside the gene matches: 11. Looked up from germline, CDR1 is SGHRS and CDR2 is YFSETQ. The CDR3 contains 15 residues. CDR3 loop: CASSPRQGYFYEQYF. The CDR3 nucleotides read TGCGCCAGCAGCCCTAGACAGGGCTACTTTTACGAGCAGTACTTC.

The chain couples TRBV29-1 to TRBJ2-1; 11 nucleotides align to TRBD1. There are 12 residues in the CDR3. With V trimmed by 7 bases and J by 8 bases, 4 bases remained unmatched. Germline CDR1 and CDR2: SQVTM and ANQGSEA. The DNA of the CDR3 is TGCAGCGCGGACAGGGGGCTGGATGAGCAGTTCTTC. Translated: CSADRGLDEQFF.

CDR3 in amino acids: CASSYDLGNQPQHF. CDR3 DNA sequence: TGTGCCAGCAGTTACGACTTGGGCAATCAGCCCCAGCATTTT. The V call is TRBV6-2 or TRBV6-3, the J call TRBJ1-5; D unclear. Per the germline V gene, CDR1 is MNHEY and CDR2 is SVGEGT. The CDR3 loop spans 14 amino acids. V lost 2 bases and J lost 2, with 7 bases in between.

This clonotype has just a few counts. This chain connects TRBV13 to TRBJ2-7; 7 bases line up with TRBD2. The CDR3 extends over 16 amino acids. Unmatched junction bases numbered 14, after V lost 5 bases and J lost 4 bases. Germline V gives CDR1 PRHDT, CDR2 FYEKMQ (reference sequence). As DNA, the CDR3 is TGTGCCAGCAGCCTGGGGCGGGGGACGCTTCTATACGAGCAGTACTTC. This encodes CASSLGRGTLLYEQYF.

The chain carries TRBV6-5 and TRBJ2-2; TRBD2 matches at 8 bases. V was pared by 4 bases and J by 6 bases, with 4 bases of the junction left unmatched. CDR3 length: 14 amino acids. Germline CDR1 MNHEY, CDR2 SVGAGI. The CDR3 spells CASSLGLGAGELFF. The CDR3 DNA follows: TGTGCCAGCAGTTTGGGACTAGGGGCCGGGGAGCTGTTTTTT.

The chain links TRBV4-2 to TRBJ2-5, with TRBD1 matching 9 bases. The CDR3 spans 14 residues. The trim removed 3 bases at V and 6 bases at J, leaving 5 bases unmatched. CDR1 LGHNA and CDR2 YNFKEQ come from the germline V gene. The CDR3 loop reads CASSQEGQGKTQYF. For the CDR3, the DNA is TGTGCCAGCAGCCAGGAAGGACAGGGGAAGACCCAGTACTTC.

This sequence joins TRBV20-1 and TRBJ2-7, with 9 bases lining up with TRBD1. CDR3 size: 14 residues. The V and J ends lost 1 base and 5 bases, in that order; junction bases with no gene match: 6. CDR1 is DFQATT, CDR2 SNEGSKA, per germline (reference sequence). CDR3 region: CSARGQGEAHEQYF. CDR3 DNA: TGCAGTGCTAGAGGACAGGGGGAGGCCCACGAGCAGTACTTC.

The table lists this clonotype with many counts. The chain is built from TRBV12-3 or TRBV12-4 and TRBJ2-2, with D maybe TRBD2 (5 bases). V lost 2 bases and J lost 5, with 12 bases in between. The CDR3 runs to 15 residues. CDR3 DNA: TGTGCCAGCAGTTTACGGCCCCCGGGAACCGGGGAGCTGTTTTTT. This codes for CASSLRPPGTGELFF.

The table lists this clonotype with many counts. This rearrangement joins TRBV12-3 or TRBV12-4 to TRBJ1-1; D is uncertain. Trimming removed 6 bases at V and 0 bases at J, with 11 bases between. The CDR3 loop spans 14 amino acids. CDR3 DNA sequence: TGTGCCAGCAGCCTCGGACGCATGAACACTGAAGCTTTCTTT. Its protein is CASSLGRMNTEAFF.

This clonotype occurred a few times. The rearrangement links TRBV4-3 to TRBJ1-2; no clear D gene. Germline loops: CDR1 LGHNA, CDR2 YSLEER. This CDR3 is built from 16 residues. V shed 0 bases and J shed 4 bases, with 15 bases lying between them. This chain's CDR3 is CASSQDCCQEGYGYTF. In DNA form, the CDR3 reads TGCGCCAGCAGCCAAGATTGTTGTCAGGAGGGCTATGGCTACACCTTC.

The rearrangement links TRBV6-2 or TRBV6-3 to TRBJ2-6; D gene unclear. CDR3 length: 17 amino acids. Germline V CDR1 and CDR2: MNHEY, SVGEGT. V was clipped by 1 base and J by 0 bases, with 10 bases between them. CDR3 sequence: CASSYFRLSSGANVLTF. In nucleotides, the CDR3 is TGTGCCAGCAGTTACTTCAGGCTGAGCTCTGGGGCCAACGTCCTGACTTTC.

This chain uses TRBV29-1 with TRBJ2-7, with D possibly being TRBD1 (7 bases). The CDR3 extends over 14 amino acids. The germline gives CDR1 SQVTM, CDR2 ANQGSEA. Trimming pared 4 bases from V and 7 bases from J, leaving 20 bases between. For the CDR3, the DNA is TGCAGCGTTGGTCGCGGGACAGCGATTCGGGAGCAGTACTTC. Translating gives CSVGRGTAIREQYF.